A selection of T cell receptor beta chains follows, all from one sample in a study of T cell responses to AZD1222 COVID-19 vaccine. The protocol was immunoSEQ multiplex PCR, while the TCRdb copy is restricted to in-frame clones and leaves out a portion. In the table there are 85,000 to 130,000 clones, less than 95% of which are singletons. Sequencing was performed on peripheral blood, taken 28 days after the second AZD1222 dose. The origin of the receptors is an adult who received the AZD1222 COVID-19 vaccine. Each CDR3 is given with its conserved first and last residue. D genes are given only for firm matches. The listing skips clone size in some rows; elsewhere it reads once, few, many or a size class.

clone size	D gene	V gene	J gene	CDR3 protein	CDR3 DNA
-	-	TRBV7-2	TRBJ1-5	CASSLVGRENQPQHF	TGTGCCAGCAGCTTAGTGGGACGGGAAAATCAGCCCCAGCATTTT
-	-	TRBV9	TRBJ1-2	CASSLLEDYGYTF	TGTGCCAGCAGCCTTCTGGAGGACTATGGCTACACCTTC
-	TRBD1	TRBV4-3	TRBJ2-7	CASNLQGERAYEQYF	TGCGCCAGCAACCTACAGGGGGAACGGGCCTACGAGCAGTACTTC
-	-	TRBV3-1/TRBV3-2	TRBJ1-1	CASTKGGPMNTEAFF	TGTGCCAGCACCAAAGGGGGACCCATGAACACTGAAGCTTTCTTT
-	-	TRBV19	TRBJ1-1	CASSTPQGGNTEAFF	TGTGCCAGTAGTACCCCCCAGGGTGGGAACACTGAAGCTTTCTTT
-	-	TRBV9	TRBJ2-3	CASSGPTDTQYF	TGTGCCAGCAGCGGCCCCACAGATACGCAGTATTTT
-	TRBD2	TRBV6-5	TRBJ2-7	CASSTIAGGPYEQYF	TGTGCCAGCAGTACCATAGCGGGGGGACCCTACGAGCAGTACTTC
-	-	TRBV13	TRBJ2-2	CASSLGRPATGELFF	TGTGCCAGCAGCTTAGGTCGCCCAGCCACCGGGGAGCTGTTTTTT
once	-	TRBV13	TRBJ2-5	CASSLTRAQETQYF	TGTGCCAGCAGCTTAACCCGGGCCCAAGAGACCCAGTACTTC
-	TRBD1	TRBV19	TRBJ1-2	CASSWGQVYGYTF	TGTGCCAGTAGTTGGGGACAGGTCTATGGCTACACCTTC
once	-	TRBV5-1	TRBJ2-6	CASSLAHGANVLTF	TGCGCCAGCAGCTTGGCCCACGGGGCCAACGTCCTGACTTTC
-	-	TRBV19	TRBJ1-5	CASAPGVDQPQHF	TGTGCCAGTGCTCCGGGGGTGGATCAGCCCCAGCATTTT
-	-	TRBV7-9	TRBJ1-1	CASSEGPDTEAFF	TGTGCCAGCAGCGAGGGACCAGACACTGAAGCTTTCTTT
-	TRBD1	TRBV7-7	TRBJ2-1	CASSLGVPGQGFEQFF	TGTGCTAGCAGCTTAGGAGTTCCGGGACAGGGATTTGAGCAGTTCTTC
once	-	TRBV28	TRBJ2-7	CASSFRSSYEQYF	TGTGCCAGCAGTTTTCGTTCCTCCTACGAGCAGTACTTC